This T cell receptor beta chain was documented in a study of blood T cell repertoires in COVID-19. About the study: PBMCs, B-cell-depleted T cells, or T cells provided the cDNA or gDNA that made up the material.

CDR3 length: 11 residues. Germline V gives CDR1 SEHNR, CDR2 FQNEAQ (reference sequence). Trimming removed 5 bases from V and 5 bases from J, with 3 bases in between. Original data processing: For nucleated cells, counts were estimated from reference gene primer amplification. Method: immunoSEQ multiplex PCR; TCRdb's copy keeps in-frame clones and lacks some. Clone size and the V and J calls come from that table; the DNA yielded D and trimming. The sample yields approximately 390,000 clones, approximately 87% seen once. One Seattle source followed patients from active infection through their disease course.

This TCR came from a woman aged 55-70 years with COVID-19, enrolled during active disease. The chain couples TRBV7-9 to TRBJ1-4; D not resolved. The sequencing sample was made of peripheral blood. The CDR3 DNA sequence: TGTGCCAGCAGCCGGAATGAAAAACTGTTTTTT. This codes for CASSRNEKLFF.